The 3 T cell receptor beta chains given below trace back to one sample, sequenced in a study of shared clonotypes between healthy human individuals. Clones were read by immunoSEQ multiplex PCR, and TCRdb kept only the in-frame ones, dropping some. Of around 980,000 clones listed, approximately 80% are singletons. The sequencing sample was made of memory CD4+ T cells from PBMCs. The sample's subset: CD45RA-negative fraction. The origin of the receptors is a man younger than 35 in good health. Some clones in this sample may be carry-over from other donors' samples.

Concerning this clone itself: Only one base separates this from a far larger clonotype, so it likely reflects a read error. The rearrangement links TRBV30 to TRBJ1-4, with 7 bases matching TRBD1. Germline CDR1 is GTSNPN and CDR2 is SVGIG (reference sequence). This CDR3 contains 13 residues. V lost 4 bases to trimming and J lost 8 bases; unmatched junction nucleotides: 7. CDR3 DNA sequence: TGTGCCTGGATCCCCAAAGGGGGCGAAAAACTGTTTTTT. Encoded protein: CAWIPKGGEKLFF. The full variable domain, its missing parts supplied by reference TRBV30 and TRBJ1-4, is SQTIHQWPATLVQPVGSPLSLECTVEGTSNPNLYWYRQAAGRGLQLLFYSVGIGQISSEVPQNLSASRPQDRQFILSSKKLLLSDSGFYLCAWIPKGGEKLFFGSGTQLSVL.

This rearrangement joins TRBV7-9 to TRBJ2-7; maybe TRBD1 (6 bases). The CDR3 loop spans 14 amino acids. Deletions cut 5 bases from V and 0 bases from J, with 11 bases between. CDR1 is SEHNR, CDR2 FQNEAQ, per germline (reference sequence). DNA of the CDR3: TGTGCCAGCAGCAGTACAGGGATCTCCTACGAGCAGTACTTC. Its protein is CASSSTGISYEQYF.

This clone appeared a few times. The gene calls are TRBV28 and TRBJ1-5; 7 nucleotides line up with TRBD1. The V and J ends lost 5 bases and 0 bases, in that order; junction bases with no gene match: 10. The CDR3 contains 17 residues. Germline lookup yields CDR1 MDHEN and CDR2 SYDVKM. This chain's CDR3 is CASSPTGQVYSNQPQHF. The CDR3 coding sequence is TGTGCCAGCAGTCCCACCGGACAGGTTTATAGCAATCAGCCCCAGCATTTT.